This T cell receptor beta chain derives from a study of T cell responses to AZD1222 COVID-19 vaccine. Clones were read by immunoSEQ multiplex PCR, and TCRdb kept only the in-frame ones, dropping some. Of over 100,000 clones detected, over 85% appear once; the ten largest clones hold approximately 8.4%. Study conclusions and caveats: Only after the peak T cell response were repertoires sampled.

As to this clone: Its specificity is unknown. The limits of the CDR3 on the DNA are not certain, so only TCRdb's listed CDR3 is given.

CDR1 and CDR2 (germline): DFQATT, SNEGSKA (reference sequence). The CDR3 is 14 residues long, ends included. This TCR came from an adult in good health. The sequencing here drew on peripheral blood, taken on day 0 of AZD1222 vaccination. J is TRBJ2-7 and V is TRBV20-1. The CDR3 spells CSASRAGRSYEQYF.